This T cell receptor beta chain comes out of a study of shared clonotypes between healthy human individuals. Germline CDR1 and CDR2: MNHEY and SVGAGI. This CDR3 has 14 amino acids. V lost 6 bases and J lost 9; bases outside the gene matches: 11. The table came from immunoSEQ multiplex PCR; TCRdb's copy has only in-frame clones and leaves some out. Among some 2,500,000 clones listed, under 95% were seen once. The chain employs TRBV6-5 and TRBJ2-1; 7 nucleotides match TRBD1. The sequencing sample was made of naive CD4+ T cells from PBMCs. Subset given: CD45RA+ positively selected. The origin of this receptor is a man aged 18 to 30 in good health. Some clones in this sample may be carry-over from other donors' samples. DNA for the CDR3: TGTGCCAGCAGCCGACGGCCGGACAGGCTTGAGCAGTTCTTC. It yields the protein CASSRRPDRLEQFF.